The 13 T cell receptor beta chains given below trace back to one sample, sequenced in a study of neurological immune-mediated disorders. Via MiXCR, TCRdb re-called the 5' RACE reads, giving one row per CDR3 protein. The table records about 74,000 distinct CDR3 sequences, 4% to 6% of them present only once. The specimen sequenced was PBMCs. The origin of the receptors is a young man with multiple sclerosis.

There are many counts of this clonotype. The chain recombines TRBV7-2 with TRBJ2-2, with 11 positions matching TRBD2. CDR3 length: 17 residues. Germline CDR1 and CDR2: SGHTA and FQGNSA. Germline trimming cut 5 bases from V and 4 bases from J; bases unmatched to any gene: 9. The CDR3 DNA reads as TGTGCCAGCAGCAAGACTAGCGGGGCAACGGGCACCGGGGAGCTGTTTTTT. Residues: CASSKTSGATGTGELFF.

At least ten counts were recorded for this clonotype. This sequence joins TRBV20-1 and TRBJ2-1, with TRBD2 matching 10 bases. The CDR3 is made up of 15 amino acids. CDR1 is DFQATT, CDR2 SNEGSKA, per germline (reference sequence). Unmatched junction bases numbered 5, after V lost 3 bases and J lost 3 bases. Here the CDR3 reads CSASETSGYYNEQFF. CDR3 coding DNA: TGCAGTGCTAGTGAGACTAGCGGGTACTACAATGAGCAGTTCTTC.

There are many counts of this clonotype. The V call is TRBV9, the J call TRBJ2-5; no clear D gene. Trimming left V 0 bases short and J 5 bases short, with 17 bases between. Per the germline V gene, CDR1 is SGDLS and CDR2 is YYNGEE. The CDR3 has 16 residues. CDR3 loop: CASSVGVTDLGETQYF. DNA for the CDR3: TGTGCCAGCAGCGTAGGGGTCACAGACCTAGGGGAGACCCAGTACTTC. The entire variable domain, with the rest obtained from reference TRBV9 and TRBJ2-5, is as follows: DSGVTQTPKHLITATGQRVTLRCSPRSGDLSVYWYQQSLDQGLQFLIQYYNGEERAKGNILERFSAQQFPDLHSELNLSSLELGDSALYFCASSVGVTDLGETQYFGPGTRLLVL.

Many counts were recorded for this clonotype. The J gene is TRBJ1-5, the V gene TRBV11-2; D may be TRBD1 (5 bases). Trimming removed 6 bases from V and 1 base from J, with 16 bases in between. This CDR3 has 16 amino acids. Per the germline V gene, CDR1 is SGHAT and CDR2 is FQNNGV. In DNA form, the CDR3 reads TGTGCCAGCAGTTCCGCCCAGGGAACGAGCAATCAGCCCCAGCATTTT. Its protein product is CASSSAQGTSNQPQHF. The full variable domain, with the rest looked up from reference TRBV11-2 and TRBJ1-5, is EAGVAQSPRYKIIEKRQSVAFWCNPISGHATLYWYQQILGQGPKLLIQFQNNGVVDDSQLPKDRFSAERLKGVDSTLKIQPAKLEDSAVYLCASSSAQGTSNQPQHFGDGTRLSIL.

As concerns this clonotype: Just one base apart from a much larger clone, this may be a read error. Written as DNA, the CDR3 is TGCAGCGTTGCGAGGGTTAAGTTCAATGAGCAGTTCTTC. As protein: CSVARVKFNEQFF. The chain links TRBV29-1 to TRBJ2-1; D may be TRBD2 (5 bases). V lost 4 bases and J lost 6, with 13 bases in between. The CDR3 loop spans 13 amino acids. CDR1 is SQVTM, CDR2 ANQGSEA, per germline.

This clonotype occurred many times. This rearrangement joins TRBV20-1 to TRBJ2-7, with 9 nucleotides matching TRBD1. CDR1 and CDR2 (germline): DFQATT, SNEGSKA (reference sequence). The CDR3 has 12 amino acids. J lost 6 bases, V lost 6 bases, and 6 bases had no gene match. The CDR3 protein is CSANRGLGEQYF. CDR3 coding DNA: TGCAGTGCAAACAGGGGGCTCGGCGAGCAGTACTTC.

V and J are TRBV14 and TRBJ2-2; TRBD2 is a possible D gene (6 bases). Germline assignment: CDR1 SGHDN and CDR2 FVKESK. The CDR3 consists of 15 residues. V was shortened by 6 bases and J by 6 bases, with 17 bases between the two germline ends. The CDR3 coding sequence is TGTGCCAGCAGTTCCGGGACTCCAGCCGCCGGGGAGCTGTTTTTT. It yields the protein CASSSGTPAAGELFF. The full variable domain, completed using reference TRBV14 and TRBJ2-2, is EAGVTQFPSHSVIEKGQTVTLRCDPISGHDNLYWYRRVMGKEIKFLLHFVKESKQDESGMPNNRFLAERTGGTYSTLKVQPAELEDSGVYFCASSSGTPAAGELFFGEGSRLTVL.

This clonotype has ten or more counts. The chain employs TRBV5-1 and TRBJ2-7; weak D call: TRBD1 (6 bases). The V gene's germline CDR1 is SGHRS and CDR2 YFSETQ. This CDR3 comprises 14 residues. Trimming took 2 bases from V and 6 from J, leaving 15 bases between them. The CDR3 here is CASSLNYRVGEQYF. For the CDR3, the DNA is TGCGCCAGCAGCTTAAATTACAGGGTAGGCGAGCAGTACTTC. Combining the CDR3 with reference TRBV5-1 and TRBJ2-7 gives the whole variable domain KAGVTQTPRYLIKTRGQQVTLSCSPISGHRSVSWYQQTPGQGLQFLFEYFSETQRNKGNFPGRFSGRQFSNSRSEMNVSTLELGDSALYLCASSLNYRVGEQYFGPGTRLTVT.

This clonotype has a count of ten or more. This chain uses TRBV5-1 with TRBJ1-1, with a weak D call TRBD1 (5 bases). Germline assignment: CDR1 SGHRS and CDR2 YFSETQ. There are 13 residues in the CDR3. The ends were cut back, 2 bases at V and 7 bases at J, with 12 bases in the middle. DNA for the CDR3: TGCGCCAGCAGCTTTGGCCAGGGCCTTGAAGCTTTCTTT. It yields the protein CASSFGQGLEAFF. Supplemented by reference TRBV5-1 and TRBJ1-1, the full variable domain reads KAGVTQTPRYLIKTRGQQVTLSCSPISGHRSVSWYQQTPGQGLQFLFEYFSETQRNKGNFPGRFSGRQFSNSRSEMNVSTLELGDSALYLCASSFGQGLEAFFGQGTRLTVV.

This clonotype has ten or more counts. V gene TRBV5-1 combines with J gene TRBJ2-7, with 7 bases identical to TRBD1. V gave up 4 bases and J gave up 2 bases; unmatched junction bases: 3. Looked up from germline, CDR1 is SGHRS and CDR2 is YFSETQ. The CDR3 has 13 amino acids. The CDR3 sequence: CASSPTGAYEQYF. In nucleotides, the CDR3 is TGCGCCAGCAGCCCTACAGGGGCCTACGAGCAGTACTTC.

This clonotype was observed at least ten times. The gene calls are TRBV5-1 and TRBJ2-5; TRBD2 matches at 10 bases. Germline CDR1 SGHRS, CDR2 YFSETQ. The V segment lost 4 bases and the J segment 1 base; nucleotides outside the gene matches: 10. The CDR3 is 17 residues long. For the CDR3, the DNA is TGCGCCAGCAGCCGACACGGACTAGCGGACGCCCAAGAGACCCAGTACTTC. Translated, it gives CASSRHGLADAQETQYF.

This clonotype was counted at least ten times. The rearrangement uses TRBV5-1 and TRBJ1-5, with no clear D. Germline assignment: CDR1 SGHRS and CDR2 YFSETQ. With 1 base removed from V and 10 bases from J, the gap between germline ends came to 15 bases. This CDR3 region has 14 residues. Here the CDR3 DNA reads TGCGCCAGCAGCTTGATGGGCAGTGGAACACCCCAGCATTTT. The encoded protein is CASSLMGSGTPQHF.

This clonotype was seen ten or more times. This sequence joins TRBV7-2 and TRBJ2-6; possible D gene TRBD1, 6 bases. CDR1 is SGHTA, CDR2 FQGNSA, per germline. The CDR3 is 18 amino acids. V was cut by 0 bases and J by 0 bases, with 12 bases left in between. The CDR3 nucleotides read TGTGCCAGCAGCTTAGCGTTTGGGGGCGCCTCTGGGGCCAACGTCCTGACTTTC. Its protein is CASSLAFGGASGANVLTF.